This entry lists 19 T cell receptor beta chains sequenced from one sample in a study of STAT5B mutations in CD4+ large granular lymphocyte leukemia. Data came from immunoSEQ multiplex PCR; TCRdb stores just in-frame clones and leaves some out. There are about 31,000 clones in the sample; about 80% occur only once, and roughly 7% lies in the top ten. The specimen was CD4+ T cells from blood buffy coats. Every receptor here comes from a human donor in good health.

V usage is TRBV25-1 and J usage is TRBJ2-3; 7 bases align to TRBD2. This CDR3 contains 14 residues. J was trimmed by 0 bases and V by 3 bases; bases with no gene match: 0. The germline V gene has CDR1 MGHDK and CDR2 SYGVNS. CDR3 sequence reads: CASSDSGSTDTQYF. CDR3 DNA: TGTGCCAGCAGTGATAGCGGGAGCACAGATACGCAGTATTTT.

The V and J genes are TRBV5-8 and TRBJ2-1; TRBD1 matches 10 bases. Germline V gene sequence: CDR1 SGHTS, CDR2 YDEGEE. CDR3 size: 15 residues. V shed 2 bases and J 7 bases; nucleotides not matched to a gene: 6. This chain's CDR3 is CASSFLGQGWNEQFF. The CDR3 region has the DNA TGTGCCAGCAGCTTCCTGGGACAGGGGTGGAATGAGCAGTTCTTC.

This sequence joins TRBV21-1 and TRBJ2-4; the table's D gene call, TRBD1, was not cross checked with the DNA. TRBV21-1 is tagged as a pseudogene. The CDR3 spans 15 residues. The CDR3 DNA is TGTGCCAGCAGCCCAAAGGCGACAGGGAGGAACATTCAGTACTTC. Its translation: CASSPKATGRNIQYF.

The rearrangement uses TRBV19 and TRBJ1-5; no clear D gene. The length of the CDR3 is 14 residues. Trimming left V 9 bases short and J 10 bases short, with 22 bases between. Germline lookup yields CDR1 LNHDA and CDR2 SQIVND (reference sequence). The CDR3 loop is CASKAGTAERPQHF. DNA for the CDR3: TGTGCCAGCAAGGCCGGCACCGCGGAAAGACCCCAGCATTTT. Full variable domain (outside the CDR3, taken from reference TRBV19 and TRBJ1-5): DGGITQSPKYLFRKEGQNVTLSCEQNLNHDAMYWYRQDPGQGLRLIYYSQIVNDFQKGDIAEGYSVSREKKESFPLTVTSAQKNPTAFYLCASKAGTAERPQHFGDGTRLSIL.

V and J are TRBV4-1 and TRBJ1-4, with D possibly TRBD1 on 5 matching bases. Germline CDR1 MGHRA, CDR2 YSYEKL. Trimming cost V 0 bases and J 8 bases, with 16 bases left between them. The CDR3 extends over 16 amino acids. The CDR3, as DNA: TGCGCCAGCAGCCAAGACGGTGGGGGTCAGAGAGAAAAACTGTTTTTT. Translation gives CASSQDGGGQREKLFF.

For the CDR3, the DNA is TGTGCCAGCAGCTTAGTGCCGGGAGGGGAGCTGTTTTTT. Its translation: CASSLVPGGELFF. J is TRBJ2-2 and V is TRBV7-3; possible D gene TRBD2, 5 bases. The germline V and J ends were trimmed by 2 bases and 8 bases, with 9 bases remaining between them. The CDR3 has 13 amino acids. Germline V gene data show CDR1 as SGHTA and CDR2 as FQGTGA.

The rearrangement links TRBV19 to TRBJ2-5, with D hard to call. The V end was cut by 2 bases, the J end by 4 bases, with 8 bases between. Per germline, CDR1 LNHDA and CDR2 SQIVND (reference sequence). This CDR3 has 13 amino acids. As DNA, the CDR3 is TGTGCCAGTAGTATACGGTGGGGAGAGACCCAGTACTTC. Residues: CASSIRWGETQYF.

J is TRBJ2-1 and V is TRBV11-3; 8 nucleotides match TRBD2. The V segment lost 6 bases and the J segment 7 bases; nucleotides outside the gene matches: 8. Germline assignment: CDR1 SGHNT and CDR2 YENEEA. The CDR3 runs to 14 residues. The CDR3 region has the DNA TGTGCCAGCAGTAGAAACGGGGGGGCGAATGAGCAGTTCTTC. Residues: CASSRNGGANEQFF.

This chain connects TRBV19 to TRBJ2-4; 8 nucleotides align to TRBD1. J was trimmed by 3 bases and V by 3 bases; bases with no gene match: 4. Germline V gene data show CDR1 as LNHDA and CDR2 as SQIVND (reference sequence). This CDR3 spans 15 amino acids. This CDR3 is CASSIQGAGKNIQYF. In DNA, the CDR3 is TGTGCCAGTAGTATCCAGGGGGCCGGCAAAAACATTCAGTACTTC.

This clone has a handful of counts. The chain recombines TRBV6-1 with TRBJ1-2; D uncertain. Trimming shortened V by 8 bases and J by 1 base, and 5 bases separated the two germline ends. Germline CDR1 is MNHNS and CDR2 is SASEGT. This CDR3 comprises 11 residues. The CDR3 loop reads CASWVNYGYTF. CDR3 DNA sequence: TGTGCCAGCTGGGTTAACTATGGCTACACCTTC.

This clone was detected a few times. This chain connects TRBV18 to TRBJ1-5; 7 bases agree with TRBD1. The V gene end was trimmed by 3 bases and the J gene end by 5 bases; junction bases not matched to a gene: 4. Germline lookup yields CDR1 KGHSH and CDR2 LQKENI. This CDR3 region has 14 residues. Written as DNA, the CDR3 is TGTGCCAGCTCACCGGGACAGTTCGATCAGCCCCAGCATTTT. Its translation: CASSPGQFDQPQHF.

V usage is TRBV10-3 and J usage is TRBJ1-1, with unresolved D. The germline V gene has CDR1 ENHRY and CDR2 SYGVKD. There are 14 residues in the CDR3. Trimming took off 1 base at V and 5 bases at J, with 11 bases between the two ends. The CDR3 region has the DNA TGTGCCATCAGTGAGTTTCAAGACACAACTGAAGCTTTCTTT. Translation gives CAISEFQDTTEAFF.

The V call is TRBV2, the J call TRBJ2-2; 9 nucleotides match TRBD2. The CDR3 length is 16 residues. Trimming at V came to 6 bases and at J to 0 bases, leaving 5 bases not matched to a gene. Germline V gene lookup returns CDR1 SNHLY and CDR2 FYNNEI. CDR3 coding DNA: TGTGCCAGCAGGAAGACTAGCGGTTCGAACACCGGGGAGCTGTTTTTT. Protein sequence: CASRKTSGSNTGELFF.

This clone appeared a single time. The chain combines TRBV7-2 with TRBJ2-3, with TRBD2 matching over 14 bases. Losses at the gene ends were 4 bases for V and 6 bases for J; bases not matched to a gene: 6. The CDR3 consists of 16 residues. Germline-derived CDR1 and CDR2 are SGHTA and FQGNSA. The CDR3 loop is CASSSHRLAGGDTQYF. CDR3 bases: TGTGCCAGCAGCTCCCACCGACTAGCGGGGGGGGATACGCAGTATTTT.

The J gene is TRBJ1-1, the V gene TRBV5-5, with TRBD1 as a possible D gene (5 bases). Trimming pared 4 bases from V and 4 bases from J, leaving 17 bases between. The CDR3 has 15 amino acids. Germline V gene data show CDR1 as SGHKS and CDR2 as YYEKEE (reference sequence). CDR3 nucleotide sequence: TGTGCCAGCAGCCCCCCCCAGGGACGGAGCACTGAAGCTTTCTTT. It codes for CASSPPQGRSTEAFF.

The rearrangement uses TRBV15 and TRBJ2-2; 10 bases line up with TRBD2. V shed 1 base and J 5 bases; nucleotides not matched to a gene: 10. Germline-derived CDR1 and CDR2 are LNHNV and YYDKDF (reference sequence). The CDR3 sequence is 18 residues long. CDR3 in DNA: TGTGCCACCAGCAGAGGTTTAACTAGCGGGGCAGGAACCGGGGAGCTGTTTTTT. Its translation: CATSRGLTSGAGTGELFF.

This clone was counted a few times. This sequence joins TRBV5-4 and TRBJ2-1; possible D gene TRBD2, 5 bases. The CDR3 sequence is 12 residues long. Germline V CDR1 and CDR2: SGHNT, YYREEE (reference sequence). Trimming removed 0 bases from V and 9 bases from J, with 7 bases in between. The DNA of the CDR3 is TGTGCCAGCAGCTTGGAAGAGGGTGAGCAGTTCTTC. Its translation: CASSLEEGEQFF.

This clone appeared a single time. The rearrangement joins TRBV7-8 to TRBJ2-3, with 7 bases aligning to TRBD2. The germline V gene has CDR1 SGHVS and CDR2 FQNEAQ. This CDR3 is built from 14 residues. The V gene end was trimmed by 8 bases and the J gene end by 0 bases; junction bases not matched to a gene: 5. CDR3 region: CASGSGGSTDTQYF. Written as DNA, the CDR3 is TGTGCCAGCGGTTCGGGGGGTAGCACAGATACGCAGTATTTT.

The rearrangement joins TRBV7-2 to TRBJ1-1; D uncertain. Germline V CDR1 and CDR2: SGHTA, FQGNSA. V dropped 7 bases and J dropped 4 bases, with 13 bases sitting between them. The length of the CDR3 is 13 residues. Written as DNA, the CDR3 is TGTGCCAGCAACGACTTTTTGGGCACTGAAGCTTTCTTT. Translated, it gives CASNDFLGTEAFF.